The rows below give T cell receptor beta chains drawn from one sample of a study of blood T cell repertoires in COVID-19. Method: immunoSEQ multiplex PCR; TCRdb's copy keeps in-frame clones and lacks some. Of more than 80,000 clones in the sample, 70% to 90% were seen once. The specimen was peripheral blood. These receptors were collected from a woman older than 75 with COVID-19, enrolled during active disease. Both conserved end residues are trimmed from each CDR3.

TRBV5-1	ASSVPGLADTQY
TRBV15	ATSPGGGQGYGYT
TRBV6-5	ASLLGTSPDTQY
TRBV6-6	ASSYSIAGANTEAF
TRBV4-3	ASSQGLAGLDTQY
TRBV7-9	ASSQSRGAQEKLF
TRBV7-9	ASSSQGDSPLH
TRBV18	ASSPLPGQGGEKLF
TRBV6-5	ASSDSIAYEQY
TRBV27	ASSFRDRGGYT
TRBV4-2	ASSPSWRGSYEQY
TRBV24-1	ATTAGGTYNEQF
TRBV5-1	ASSFSGTGEQF
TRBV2	ASSGTGSIGGYT
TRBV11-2	ASSSGTSAYYEQY
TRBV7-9	ASSLVGLTQY
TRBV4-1	ASSQDQQGFGNTIY
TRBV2	ASRRTSGGASYEQY
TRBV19	ASSGQVDYGYT
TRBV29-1	SVTPRGRNTEAF
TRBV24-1	ATSAAGTGRGQPQH
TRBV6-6	ASSPTRTGARTGELF
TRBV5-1	ASSPVQGNTEAF
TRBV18	ASSPRWRETQY
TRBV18	ASSPSSGTGDETQY
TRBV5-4	ASSPGTGAYLRSYNEQF
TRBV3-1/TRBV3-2	ASSRGLETQY
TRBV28	ASSLGAGDYEAF